This TCR beta chain was profiled in a study of T cells after yellow fever vaccination. Study-wide results and caveats: Researchers noted that a small share of clonotypes showed up in both CD4 and CD8 compartments.

A remark on this clonotype: Its target is not known.

TCRdb redid the calling of the 5' RACE reads with MiXCR, one entry per CDR3 protein. The sample includes 620,000 or so distinct CDR3 sequences, 9% to 15% of them seen just once. The V gene's germline CDR1 is LNHNV and CDR2 YYDKDF (reference sequence). This CDR3 has 13 amino acids. V lost 0 bases to trimming and J lost 5 bases, with 7 bases between them. The starting material was PBMCs, obtained on the day of the yellow fever booster vaccination. This TCR came from a man aged 30 to 45 who received the YFV17D yellow fever vaccine. The rearrangement joins TRBV15 to TRBJ2-5; D ambiguous. The CDR3 sequence: CATSRDLMETQYF. The CDR3 nucleotides are TGTGCCACCAGCAGAGATTTAATGGAGACCCAGTACTTC.